A selection of T cell receptor beta chains follows, all from one sample in a study of cytomegalovirus exposure and HLA in healthy donors. Libraries were prepared by immunoSEQ multiplex PCR; TCRdb keeps only in-frame clonotypes and omits some of them. The sample holds roughly 69,000 clones, around 70% seen once. Sequenced: PBMCs. These receptor sequences come from a male donor in good health and CMV-seropositive. The CDR3 runs from the conserved cysteine through the conserved F or W.

v_gene: TRBV19
j_gene: TRBJ2-3
CDR3aa: CASSRQGDTQYF

v_gene: TRBV7-4
j_gene: TRBJ2-4
CDR3aa: CASSLEIQEAKNIQYF

v_gene: TRBV6-1
j_gene: TRBJ2-5
CDR3aa: CASSELAGGQETQYF

v_gene: TRBV13
j_gene: TRBJ2-5
CDR3aa: CASRGHPGGTQYF

v_gene: TRBV6-1
j_gene: TRBJ2-7
CDR3aa: CASSEGPPGEGYEQYF

v_gene: TRBV9
j_gene: TRBJ2-7
CDR3aa: CASSARQGGTTYEQYF

v_gene: TRBV2
j_gene: TRBJ2-7
CDR3aa: CASTGGFSYEQYF

v_gene: TRBV6-1
j_gene: TRBJ2-1
CDR3aa: CASSEGSSNEQFF

v_gene: TRBV9
j_gene: TRBJ1-6
CDR3aa: CASTPGSSYNSPLHF

v_gene: TRBV6-6
j_gene: TRBJ2-7
CDR3aa: CATWGGLGEQYF

v_gene: TRBV5-1
j_gene: TRBJ2-7
CDR3aa: CASSPGTGGVEQYF

v_gene: TRBV29-1
j_gene: TRBJ2-7
CDR3aa: CSVDGQGAGEQYF

v_gene: TRBV6-5
j_gene: TRBJ1-6
CDR3aa: CASSRDSRNSPLHF

v_gene: TRBV18
j_gene: TRBJ1-1
CDR3aa: CASSPGQGGTEAFF

v_gene: TRBV5-1
j_gene: TRBJ1-1
CDR3aa: CASSSGARTEAFF

v_gene: TRBV7-7
j_gene: TRBJ2-1
CDR3aa: CASFSGEQFF

v_gene: TRBV27
j_gene: TRBJ1-5
CDR3aa: CASSRGISNQPQHF

v_gene: TRBV5-4
j_gene: NA
CDR3aa: CASSPGTGGIGEQYF

v_gene: TRBV5-4
j_gene: TRBJ1-5
CDR3aa: CASSFDGQGGNQPQHF

v_gene: TRBV7-9
j_gene: TRBJ2-2
CDR3aa: CASSWLAVDTGELFF